This T cell receptor (beta chain) was captured in a study of T cell responses to AZD1222 COVID-19 vaccine. Regarding the study as a whole: Scientists sampled the repertoires only once the peak T cell response had passed. In a largely white British group with more females than males, clonal diversity was possibly underestimated.

J gave up 0 bases and V 7 bases, and 8 bases lay outside the gene matches. CDR3 size: 16 residues. CDR1 is MNHEY and CDR2 is SMNVEV in the germline V gene (reference sequence). As concerns this clone: Its antigen remains unidentified.

Repertoires were generated with immunoSEQ multiplex PCR, while TCRdb's copy carries only in-frame clones and drops some. The sample carries 90,000 to 140,000 clones, roughly nine tenths recorded once. The origin of this receptor is an adult who received the AZD1222 COVID-19 vaccine. The gene calls are TRBV27 and TRBJ2-7, with 11 bases fitting TRBD2. Material: peripheral blood, obtained 28 days after the second AZD1222 dose. CDR3 nucleotides: TGTGCCAGCATGTCCACTAGCGGGGGATTCTCCTACGAGCAGTACTTC. It is translated as CASMSTSGGFSYEQYF.